A single TCR beta chain is shown here with its context. Its antigen is not known. Per germline, CDR1 MDHEN and CDR2 SYDVKM. V lost 6 bases to trimming and J lost 7 bases, with 11 bases between them. The CDR3 contains 12 residues. Amplification used 60 Vbeta primers and 13 Jbeta primers. TCRdb's copy holds only in-frame clones and misses some; the assay was immunoSEQ multiplex PCR. The table has about 130,000 clones, around 75% seen once. This sample is part of a study of cytomegalovirus exposure and HLA in healthy donors. At the level of the study: There were 75 million to 95 million unique TCRs (from HLA-typed donors) in an early data release.

Overall study results and limits: Associated with cytomegalovirus, according to the listing, were 164 TCR beta chains. Accurate prediction of HLA-A and HLA-B alleles (for most subjects) was reportedly achieved from TCR beta sequences.

The genes are TRBV28 and TRBJ2-3; possibly TRBD1 for D (5 bases). This TCR came from a man younger than 45 in good health and CMV-seronegative. Sequenced sample: PBMCs. The CDR3 bases are TGTGCCAGCAGGAAAAGGGGTTATACGCAGTATTTT. This translates into CASRKRGYTQYF.